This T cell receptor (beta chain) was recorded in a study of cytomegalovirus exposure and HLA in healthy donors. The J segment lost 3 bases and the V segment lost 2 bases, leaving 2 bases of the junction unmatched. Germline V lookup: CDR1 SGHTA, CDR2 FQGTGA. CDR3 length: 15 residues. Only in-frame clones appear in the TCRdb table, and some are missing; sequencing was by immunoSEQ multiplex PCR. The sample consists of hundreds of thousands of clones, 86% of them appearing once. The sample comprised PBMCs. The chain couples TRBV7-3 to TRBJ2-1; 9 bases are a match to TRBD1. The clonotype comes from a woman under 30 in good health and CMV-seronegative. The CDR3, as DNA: TGTGCCAGCAGCTTAGGGGACAGGGACTACAATGAGCAGTTCTTC. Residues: CASSLGDRDYNEQFF.